This TCR beta chain came from a study of T-cell reconstitution after alpha-beta-depleted transplantation in children. The germline CDR1 and CDR2 sequences are SNHLY and FYNNEI. V was pared by 0 bases and J by 1 base, with 7 bases between. This CDR3 is built from 15 residues. Unique molecular identifiers tagged the TCRbeta library. Using its own MiXCR run on the PCR reads, TCRdb lists one record per CDR3 protein. The sample carries a few hundred thousand distinct CDR3 sequences, 15% to 20% recorded once. The genes are TRBV2 and TRBJ1-5; D not resolved. Specimen: PBMCs from the stem cell graft donor, collected from the stem cell graft. The clonotype originates from a human donor who donated a stem cell graft to a child with acute lymphoblastic leukemia. This CDR3 reads CASSEAKGSNQPQHF. The CDR3 DNA reads as TGTGCCAGCAGTGAAGCAAAAGGGAGCAATCAGCCCCAGCATTTT.